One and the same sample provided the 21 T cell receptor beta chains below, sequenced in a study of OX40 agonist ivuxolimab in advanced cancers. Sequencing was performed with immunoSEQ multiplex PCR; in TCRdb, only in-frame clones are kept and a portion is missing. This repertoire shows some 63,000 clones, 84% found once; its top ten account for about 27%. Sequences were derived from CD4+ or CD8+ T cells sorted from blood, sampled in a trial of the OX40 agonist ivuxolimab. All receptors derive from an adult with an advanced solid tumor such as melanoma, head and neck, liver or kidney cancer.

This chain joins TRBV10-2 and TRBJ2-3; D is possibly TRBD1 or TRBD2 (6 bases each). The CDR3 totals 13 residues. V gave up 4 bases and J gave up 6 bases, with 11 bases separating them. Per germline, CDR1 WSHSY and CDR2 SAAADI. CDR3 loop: CASSAGARDTQYF. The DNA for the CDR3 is TGCGCCAGCAGTGCGGGGGCGAGGGATACGCAGTATTTT.

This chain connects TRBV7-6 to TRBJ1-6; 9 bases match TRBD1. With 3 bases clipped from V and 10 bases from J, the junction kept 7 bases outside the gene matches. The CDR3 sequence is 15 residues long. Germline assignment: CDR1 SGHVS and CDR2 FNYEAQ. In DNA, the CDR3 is TGTGCCAGCAGCTTTGATGGACAGGGGCGGTCACCCCTCCACTTT. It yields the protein CASSFDGQGRSPLHF.

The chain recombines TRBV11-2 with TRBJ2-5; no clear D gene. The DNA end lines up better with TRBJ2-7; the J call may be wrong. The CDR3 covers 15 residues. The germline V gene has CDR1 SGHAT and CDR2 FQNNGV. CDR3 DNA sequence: TGTGCCAGCAGCTTAGAGGCCAGTGTGACCTACGAGCAGTACTTC. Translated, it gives CASSLEASVTYEQYF.

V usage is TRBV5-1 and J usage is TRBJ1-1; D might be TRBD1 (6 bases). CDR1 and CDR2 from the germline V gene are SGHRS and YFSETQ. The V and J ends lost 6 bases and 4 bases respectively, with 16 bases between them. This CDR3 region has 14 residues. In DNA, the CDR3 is TGCGCCAGCACCAGAGAGGGGGGAGGCACTGAAGCTTTCTTT. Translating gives CASTREGGGTEAFF.

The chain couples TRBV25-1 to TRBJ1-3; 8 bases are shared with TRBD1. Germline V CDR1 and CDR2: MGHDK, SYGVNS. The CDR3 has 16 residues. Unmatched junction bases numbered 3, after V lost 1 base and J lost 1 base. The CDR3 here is CASSEFRQGSGNTIYF. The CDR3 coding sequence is TGTGCCAGCAGTGAATTTAGACAGGGGTCTGGAAACACCATATATTTT.

The CDR3 DNA follows: TGTGCCAGCAGCTTCCCCGTGGGGACCCAGTACTTC. Translated, it gives CASSFPVGTQYF. The chain couples TRBV7-6 to TRBJ2-5; D uncertain. The germline V gene encodes CDR1 SGHVS and CDR2 FNYEAQ. The CDR3 runs to 12 residues. V lost 3 bases to trimming and J lost 7 bases, with 9 bases between them.

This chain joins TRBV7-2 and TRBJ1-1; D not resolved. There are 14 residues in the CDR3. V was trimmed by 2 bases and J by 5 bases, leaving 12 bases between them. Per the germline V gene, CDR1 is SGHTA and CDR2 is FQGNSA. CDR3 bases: TGTGCCAGCAGCTTATTATCGCGGGGAACTGAAGCTTTCTTT. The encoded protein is CASSLLSRGTEAFF.

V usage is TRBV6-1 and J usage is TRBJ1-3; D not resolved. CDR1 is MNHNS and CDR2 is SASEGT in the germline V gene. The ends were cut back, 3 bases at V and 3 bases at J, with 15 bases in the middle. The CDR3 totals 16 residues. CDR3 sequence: CASSDQAGEGGNTIYF. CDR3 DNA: TGTGCCAGCAGTGATCAGGCCGGGGAAGGTGGAAACACCATATATTTT.

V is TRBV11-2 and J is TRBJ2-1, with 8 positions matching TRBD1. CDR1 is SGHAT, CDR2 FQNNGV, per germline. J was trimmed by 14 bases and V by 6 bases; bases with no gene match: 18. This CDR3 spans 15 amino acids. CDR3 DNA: TGTGCCAGCAGGGACCCCGGGACAGGTGACCTTAGGGAGTTCTTC. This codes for CASRDPGTGDLREFF.

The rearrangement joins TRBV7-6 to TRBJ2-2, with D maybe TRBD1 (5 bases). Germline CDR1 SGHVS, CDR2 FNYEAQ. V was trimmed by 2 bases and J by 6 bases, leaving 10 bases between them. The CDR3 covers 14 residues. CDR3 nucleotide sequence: TGTGCCAGCAGCTTACAGGGTGGTCCCGGGGAGCTGTTTTTT. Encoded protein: CASSLQGGPGELFF.

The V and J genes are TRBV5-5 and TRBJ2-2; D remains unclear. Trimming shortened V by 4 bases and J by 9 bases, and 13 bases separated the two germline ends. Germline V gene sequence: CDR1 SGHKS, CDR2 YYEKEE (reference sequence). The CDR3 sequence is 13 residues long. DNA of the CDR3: TGTGCCAGCAGCCCAAACCCGGCCCGGGAGCTGTTTTTT. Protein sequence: CASSPNPARELFF.

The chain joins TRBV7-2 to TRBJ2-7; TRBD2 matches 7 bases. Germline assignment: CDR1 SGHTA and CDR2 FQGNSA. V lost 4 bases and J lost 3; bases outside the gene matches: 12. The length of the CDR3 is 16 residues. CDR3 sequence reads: CASSWGAAGDLYEQYF. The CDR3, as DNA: TGTGCCAGCAGCTGGGGAGCGGCGGGGGACCTCTACGAGCAGTACTTC.

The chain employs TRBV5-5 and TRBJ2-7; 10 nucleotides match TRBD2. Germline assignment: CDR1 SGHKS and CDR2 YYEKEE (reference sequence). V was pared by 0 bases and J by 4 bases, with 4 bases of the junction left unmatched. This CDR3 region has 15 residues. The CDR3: CASSLGPSGSYEQYF. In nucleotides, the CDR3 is TGTGCCAGCAGCTTGGGCCCTAGCGGGAGTTACGAGCAGTACTTC.

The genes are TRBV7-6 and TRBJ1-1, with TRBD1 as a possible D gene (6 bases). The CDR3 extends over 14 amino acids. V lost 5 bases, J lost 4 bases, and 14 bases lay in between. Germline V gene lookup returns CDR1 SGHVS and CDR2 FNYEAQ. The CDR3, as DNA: TGTGCCAGCAGCCCTGGGGAAGGGGGCACTGAAGCTTTCTTT. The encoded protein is CASSPGEGGTEAFF.

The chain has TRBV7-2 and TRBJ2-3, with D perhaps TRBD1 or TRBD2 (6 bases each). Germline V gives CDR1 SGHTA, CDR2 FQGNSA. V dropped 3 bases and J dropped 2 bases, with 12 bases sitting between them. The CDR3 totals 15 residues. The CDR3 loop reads CASSFGGANTDTQYF. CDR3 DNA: TGTGCCAGCAGCTTCGGGGGCGCAAACACAGATACGCAGTATTTT.

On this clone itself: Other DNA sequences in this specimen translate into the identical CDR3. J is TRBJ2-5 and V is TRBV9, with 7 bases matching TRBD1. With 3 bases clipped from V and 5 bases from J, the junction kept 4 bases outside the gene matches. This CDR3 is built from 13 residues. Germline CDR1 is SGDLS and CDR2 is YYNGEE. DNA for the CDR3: TGTGCCAGCAGCGCCCGACAGGGTGAGACCCAGTACTTC. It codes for CASSARQGETQYF.

The CDR3 DNA is TGTGCCAGCAGGGGAGGGGGGAACACCGGGGAGCTGTTTTTT. The encoded protein is CASRGGGNTGELFF. The rearrangement links TRBV9 to TRBJ2-2; D may be TRBD2 (7 bases). Trimming removed 5 bases at V and 1 base at J, with 9 bases between. This CDR3 has 14 amino acids. Germline values: CDR1 SGDLS, CDR2 YYNGEE. Complete variable domain (other parts from reference TRBV9 and TRBJ2-2): DSGVTQTPKHLITATGQRVTLRCSPRSGDLSVYWYQQSLDQGLQFLIQYYNGEERAKGNILERFSAQQFPDLHSELNLSSLELGDSALYFCASRGGGNTGELFFGEGSRLTVL.

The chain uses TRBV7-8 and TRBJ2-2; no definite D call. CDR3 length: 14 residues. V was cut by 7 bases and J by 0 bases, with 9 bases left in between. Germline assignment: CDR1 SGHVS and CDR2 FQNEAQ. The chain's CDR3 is CASTRIANTGELFF. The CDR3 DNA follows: TGTGCCAGCACCCGAATCGCGAACACCGGGGAGCTGTTTTTT.

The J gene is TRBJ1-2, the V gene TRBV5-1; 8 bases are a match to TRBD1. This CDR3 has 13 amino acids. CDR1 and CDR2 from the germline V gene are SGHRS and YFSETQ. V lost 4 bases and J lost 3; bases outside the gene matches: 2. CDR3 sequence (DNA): TGCGCCAGCAGCATGGACAGGGACTATGGCTACACCTTC. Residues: CASSMDRDYGYTF.

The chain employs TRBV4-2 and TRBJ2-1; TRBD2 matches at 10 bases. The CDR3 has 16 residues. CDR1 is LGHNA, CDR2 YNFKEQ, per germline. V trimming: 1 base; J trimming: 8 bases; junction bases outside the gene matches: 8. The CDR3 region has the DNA TGTGCCAGCAGCCAAGTGGGGACTAGCGTTGAAGATGAGCAGTTCTTC. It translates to CASSQVGTSVEDEQFF.

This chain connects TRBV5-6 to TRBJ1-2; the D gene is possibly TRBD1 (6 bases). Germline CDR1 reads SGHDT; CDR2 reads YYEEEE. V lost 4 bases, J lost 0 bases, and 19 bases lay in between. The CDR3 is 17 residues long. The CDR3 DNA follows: TGTGCCAGCAGCACTTCGTATTACAGGGATACTAACTATGGCTACACCTTC. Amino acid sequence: CASSTSYYRDTNYGYTF.